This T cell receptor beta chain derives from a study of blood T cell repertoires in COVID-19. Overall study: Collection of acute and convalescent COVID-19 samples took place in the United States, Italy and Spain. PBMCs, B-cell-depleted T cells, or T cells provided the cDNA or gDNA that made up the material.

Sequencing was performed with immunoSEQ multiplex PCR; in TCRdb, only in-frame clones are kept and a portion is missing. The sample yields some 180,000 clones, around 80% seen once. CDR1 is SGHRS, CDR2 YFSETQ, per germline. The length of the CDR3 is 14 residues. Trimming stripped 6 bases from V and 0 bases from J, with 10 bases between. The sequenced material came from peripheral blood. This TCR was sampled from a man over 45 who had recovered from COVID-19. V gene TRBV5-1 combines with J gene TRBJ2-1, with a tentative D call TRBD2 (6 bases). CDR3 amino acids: CASTQTSSYNEQFF. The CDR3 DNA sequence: TGCGCCAGCACCCAGACTAGCTCCTACAATGAGCAGTTCTTC.